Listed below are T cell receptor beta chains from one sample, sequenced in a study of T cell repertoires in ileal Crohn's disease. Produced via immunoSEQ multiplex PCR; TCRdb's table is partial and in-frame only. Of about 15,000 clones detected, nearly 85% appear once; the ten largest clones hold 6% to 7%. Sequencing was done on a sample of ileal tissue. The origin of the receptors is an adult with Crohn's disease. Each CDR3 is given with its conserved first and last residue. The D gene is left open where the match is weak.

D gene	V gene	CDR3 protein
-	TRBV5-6	CASSLGAGTYEQYF
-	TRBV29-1	CSVRTAYGYTF
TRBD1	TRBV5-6	CASSLGQGTGELFF
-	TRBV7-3	CASRSRRGTEAFF
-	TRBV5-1	CASSLGRGGFNYGYTF
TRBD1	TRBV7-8	CASTPGGARVRGGYTF
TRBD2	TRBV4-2	CASSQEGGGAQETQYF
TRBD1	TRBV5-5	CASRSTGGVYGYTF
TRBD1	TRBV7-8	CASSLTGTVGSSYEQYF
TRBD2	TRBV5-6	CASTSNPASGGETQYF
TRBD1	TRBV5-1	CASSPGTVQYQETQYF
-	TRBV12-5	CASGSQGQNREYSNQPQHF
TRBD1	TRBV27	CAGRDSYTGELFF
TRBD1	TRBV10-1	CASSDRGTDTQYF
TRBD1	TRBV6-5	CASSPGDRPLGQFF
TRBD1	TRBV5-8	CASSGGDRGLLDEQFF
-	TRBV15	CATRRAGGNQPQHF
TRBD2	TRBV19	CASSPLAGGRPQETQYF
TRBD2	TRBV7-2	CASSFSPGGQYEQYF
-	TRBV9	CASSPPGTDTDTQYF